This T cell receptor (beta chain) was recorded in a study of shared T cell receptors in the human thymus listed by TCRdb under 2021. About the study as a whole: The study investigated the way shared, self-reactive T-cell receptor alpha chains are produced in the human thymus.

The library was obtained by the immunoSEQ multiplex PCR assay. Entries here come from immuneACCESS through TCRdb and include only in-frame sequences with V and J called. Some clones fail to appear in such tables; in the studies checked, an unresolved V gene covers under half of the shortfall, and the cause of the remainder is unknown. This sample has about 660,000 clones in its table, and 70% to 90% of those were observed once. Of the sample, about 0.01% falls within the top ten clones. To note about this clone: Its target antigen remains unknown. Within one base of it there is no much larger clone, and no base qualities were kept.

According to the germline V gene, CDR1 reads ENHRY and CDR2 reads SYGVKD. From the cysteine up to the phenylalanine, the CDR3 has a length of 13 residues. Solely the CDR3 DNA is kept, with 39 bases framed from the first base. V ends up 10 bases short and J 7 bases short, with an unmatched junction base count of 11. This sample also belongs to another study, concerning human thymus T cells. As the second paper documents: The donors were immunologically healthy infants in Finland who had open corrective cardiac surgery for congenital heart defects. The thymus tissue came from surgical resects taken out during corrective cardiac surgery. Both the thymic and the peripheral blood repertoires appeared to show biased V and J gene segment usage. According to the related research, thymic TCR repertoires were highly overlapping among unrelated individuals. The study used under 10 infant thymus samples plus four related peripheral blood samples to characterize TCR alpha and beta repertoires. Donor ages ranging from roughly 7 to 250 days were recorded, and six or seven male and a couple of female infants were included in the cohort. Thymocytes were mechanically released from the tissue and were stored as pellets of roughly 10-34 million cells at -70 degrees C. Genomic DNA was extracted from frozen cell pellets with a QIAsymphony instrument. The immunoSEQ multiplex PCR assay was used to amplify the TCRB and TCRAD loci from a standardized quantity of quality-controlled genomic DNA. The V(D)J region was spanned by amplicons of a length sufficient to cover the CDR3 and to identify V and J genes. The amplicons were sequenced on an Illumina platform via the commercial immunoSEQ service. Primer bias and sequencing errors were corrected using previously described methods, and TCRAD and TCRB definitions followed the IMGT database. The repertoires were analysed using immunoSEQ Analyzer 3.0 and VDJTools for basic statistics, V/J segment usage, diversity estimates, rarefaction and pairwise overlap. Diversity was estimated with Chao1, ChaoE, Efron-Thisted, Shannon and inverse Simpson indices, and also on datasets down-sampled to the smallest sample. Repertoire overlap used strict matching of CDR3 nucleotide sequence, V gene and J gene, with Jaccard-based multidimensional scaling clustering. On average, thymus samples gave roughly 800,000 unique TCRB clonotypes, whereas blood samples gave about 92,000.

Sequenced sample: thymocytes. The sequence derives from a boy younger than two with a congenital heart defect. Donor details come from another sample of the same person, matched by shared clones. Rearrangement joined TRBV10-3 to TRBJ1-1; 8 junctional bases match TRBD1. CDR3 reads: CATAQGADGEAFF. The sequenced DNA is TGTGCCACCGCGCAGGGGGCTGATGGTGAAGCTTTCTTT.